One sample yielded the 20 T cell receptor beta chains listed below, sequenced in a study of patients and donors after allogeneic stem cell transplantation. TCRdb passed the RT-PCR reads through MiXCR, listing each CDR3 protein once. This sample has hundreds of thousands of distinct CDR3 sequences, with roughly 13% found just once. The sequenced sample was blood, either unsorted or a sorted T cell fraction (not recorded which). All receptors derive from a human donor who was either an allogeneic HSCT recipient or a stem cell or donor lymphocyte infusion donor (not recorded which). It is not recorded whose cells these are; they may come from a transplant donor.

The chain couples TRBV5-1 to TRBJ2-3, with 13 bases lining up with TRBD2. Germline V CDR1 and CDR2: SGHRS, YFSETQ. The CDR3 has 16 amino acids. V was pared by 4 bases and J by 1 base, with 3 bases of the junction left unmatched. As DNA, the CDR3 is TGCGCCAGCAGCCCGGGACTAGCGGGGCGCACAGATACGCAGTATTTT. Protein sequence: CASSPGLAGRTDTQYF.

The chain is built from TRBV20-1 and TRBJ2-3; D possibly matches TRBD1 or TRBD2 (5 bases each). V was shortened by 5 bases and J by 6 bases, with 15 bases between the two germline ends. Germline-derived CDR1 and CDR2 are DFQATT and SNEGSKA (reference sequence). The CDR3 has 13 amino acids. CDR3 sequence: CSAPSQGVDTQYF. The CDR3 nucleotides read TGCAGTGCTCCTTCCCAGGGAGTGGATACGCAGTATTTT.

CDR3 sequence (DNA): TGTGCCAGTAGTATAACGGAATTCTACGAGCAGTACTTC. The encoded protein is CASSITEFYEQYF. The chain joins TRBV19 to TRBJ2-7; D ambiguous. V was pared by 2 bases and J by 3 bases, with 8 bases between. This CDR3 comprises 13 residues. Germline assignment: CDR1 LNHDA and CDR2 SQIVND (reference sequence). The full variable domain, completed using reference TRBV19 and TRBJ2-7, is DGGITQSPKYLFRKEGQNVTLSCEQNLNHDAMYWYRQDPGQGLRLIYYSQIVNDFQKGDIAEGYSVSREKKESFPLTVTSAQKNPTAFYLCASSITEFYEQYFGPGTRLTVT.

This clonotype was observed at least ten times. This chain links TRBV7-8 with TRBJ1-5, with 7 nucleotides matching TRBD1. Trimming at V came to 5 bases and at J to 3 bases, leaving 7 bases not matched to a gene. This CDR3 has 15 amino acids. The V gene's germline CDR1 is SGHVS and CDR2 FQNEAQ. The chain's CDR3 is CASSTRDRYNQPQHF. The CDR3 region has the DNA TGTGCCAGCAGCACCCGGGACAGATACAATCAGCCCCAGCATTTT.

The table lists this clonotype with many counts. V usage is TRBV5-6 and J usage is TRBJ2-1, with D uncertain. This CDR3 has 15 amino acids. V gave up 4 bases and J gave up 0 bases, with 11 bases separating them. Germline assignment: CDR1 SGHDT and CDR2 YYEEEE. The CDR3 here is CASSPDISSYNEQFF. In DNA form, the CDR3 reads TGTGCCAGCAGCCCTGACATAAGCTCCTACAATGAGCAGTTCTTC. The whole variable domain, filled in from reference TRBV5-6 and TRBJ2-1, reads DAGVTQSPTHLIKTRGQQVTLRCSPKSGHDTVSWYQQALGQGPQFIFQYYEEEERQRGNFPDRFSGHQFPNYSSELNVNALLLGDSALYLCASSPDISSYNEQFFGPGTRLTVL.

CDR3 sequence: CSVGGLAGSPSWRQFF. The CDR3 bases are TGCAGCGTTGGGGGCCTAGCGGGATCCCCCTCTTGGAGGCAGTTCTTC. V is TRBV29-1 and J is TRBJ2-1, with 9 bases that match TRBD2. The germline V gene encodes CDR1 SQVTM and CDR2 ANQGSEA. The CDR3 spans 16 residues. With 4 bases clipped from V and 12 bases from J, the junction kept 19 bases outside the gene matches.

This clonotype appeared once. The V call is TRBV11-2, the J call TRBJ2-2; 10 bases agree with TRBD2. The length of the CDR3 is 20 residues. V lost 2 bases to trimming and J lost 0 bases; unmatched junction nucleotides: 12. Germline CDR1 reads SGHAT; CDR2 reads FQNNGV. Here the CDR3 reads CASSLRSWRLAGSNTGELFF. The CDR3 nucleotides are TGTGCCAGCAGCTTAAGGTCCTGGAGACTAGCGGGCTCGAACACCGGGGAGCTGTTTTTT.

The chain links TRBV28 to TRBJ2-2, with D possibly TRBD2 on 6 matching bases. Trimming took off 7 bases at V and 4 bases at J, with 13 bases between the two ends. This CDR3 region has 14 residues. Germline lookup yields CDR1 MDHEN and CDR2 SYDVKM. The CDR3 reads CASKRGLVTGELFF. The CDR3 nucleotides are TGTGCCAGCAAACGGGGGTTAGTCACCGGGGAGCTGTTTTTT.

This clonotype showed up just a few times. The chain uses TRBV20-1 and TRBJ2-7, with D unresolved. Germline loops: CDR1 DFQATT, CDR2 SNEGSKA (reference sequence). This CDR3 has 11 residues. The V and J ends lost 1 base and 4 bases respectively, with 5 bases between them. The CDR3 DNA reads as TGCAGTGCTAGAGGGGAATACGAGCAGTACTTC. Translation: CSARGEYEQYF.

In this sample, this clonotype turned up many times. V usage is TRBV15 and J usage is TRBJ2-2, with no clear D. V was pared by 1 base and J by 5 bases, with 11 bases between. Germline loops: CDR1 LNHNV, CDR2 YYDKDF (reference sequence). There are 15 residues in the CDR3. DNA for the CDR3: TGTGCCACCAGCAGAGTTCCCGTCCCGACCGGGGAGCTGTTTTTT. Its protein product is CATSRVPVPTGELFF.

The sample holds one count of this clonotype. The CDR3 DNA reads as TGTGCCAGCACCACTTTAGGGCCCGGTCCCCTCTACGAGCAGTACTTC. The encoded protein is CASTTLGPGPLYEQYF. J is TRBJ2-7 and V is TRBV7-2; D not certain. This CDR3 spans 16 amino acids. Germline V gives CDR1 SGHTA, CDR2 FQGNSA. V dropped 7 bases and J dropped 3 bases, with 22 bases sitting between them.

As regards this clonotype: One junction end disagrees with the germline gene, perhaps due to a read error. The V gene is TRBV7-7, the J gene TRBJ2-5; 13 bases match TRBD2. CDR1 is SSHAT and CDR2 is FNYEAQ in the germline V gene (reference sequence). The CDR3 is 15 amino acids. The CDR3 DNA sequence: TGTGCTAGCAGCTTAGGGACTAGCGGGGAGGAGACCCAGTACTTC. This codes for CASSLGTSGEETQYF.

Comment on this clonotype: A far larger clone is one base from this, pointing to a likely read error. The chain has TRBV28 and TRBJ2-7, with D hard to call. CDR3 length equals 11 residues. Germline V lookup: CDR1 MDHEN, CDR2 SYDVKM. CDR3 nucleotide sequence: TGTGCCAGCAGTCCAGCCTACGAGCAGTGCTTC. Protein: CASSPAYEQCF.

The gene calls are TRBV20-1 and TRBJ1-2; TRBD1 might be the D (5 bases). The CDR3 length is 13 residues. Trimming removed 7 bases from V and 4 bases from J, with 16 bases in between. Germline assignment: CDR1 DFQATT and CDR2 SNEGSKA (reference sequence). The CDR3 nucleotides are TGCAGTGGTAGCCCCAGGGCGGCCTATGGCTACACCTTC. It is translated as CSGSPRAAYGYTF.

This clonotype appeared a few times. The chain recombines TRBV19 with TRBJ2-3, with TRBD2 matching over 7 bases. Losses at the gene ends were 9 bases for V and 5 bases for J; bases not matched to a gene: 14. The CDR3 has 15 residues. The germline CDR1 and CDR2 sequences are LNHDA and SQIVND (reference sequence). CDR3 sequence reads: CASWDRAGAGDTQYF. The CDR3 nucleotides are TGTGCCAGCTGGGATAGGGCGGGAGCAGGAGATACGCAGTATTTT.

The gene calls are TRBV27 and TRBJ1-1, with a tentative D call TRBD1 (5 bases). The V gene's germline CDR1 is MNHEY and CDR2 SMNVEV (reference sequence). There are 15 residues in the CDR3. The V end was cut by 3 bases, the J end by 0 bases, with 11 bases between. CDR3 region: CASSFAQDLNTEAFF. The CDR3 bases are TGTGCCAGCAGTTTCGCACAGGACCTGAACACTGAAGCTTTCTTT.

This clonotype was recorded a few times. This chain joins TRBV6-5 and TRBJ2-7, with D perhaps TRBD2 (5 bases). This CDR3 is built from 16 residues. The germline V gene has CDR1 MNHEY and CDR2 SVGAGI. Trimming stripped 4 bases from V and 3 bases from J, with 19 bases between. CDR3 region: CASSSQTPGSYYEQYF. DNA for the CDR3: TGTGCCAGCAGTTCCCAAACCCCGGGATCTTACTACGAGCAGTACTTC.

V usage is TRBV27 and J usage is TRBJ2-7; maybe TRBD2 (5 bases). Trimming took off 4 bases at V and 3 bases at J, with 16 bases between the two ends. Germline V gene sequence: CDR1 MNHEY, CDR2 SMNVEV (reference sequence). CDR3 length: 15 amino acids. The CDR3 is CASSSQRRHVYEQYF. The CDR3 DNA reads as TGTGCCAGCAGTTCCCAGCGGAGGCATGTCTACGAGCAGTACTTC.

The CDR3 bases are TGTGCCAGCAGCTCCGGGACTCTCGTGTACTTC. This sequence encodes CASSSGTLVYF. The chain uses TRBV13 and TRBJ2-7; TRBD2 is a possible D gene (6 bases). CDR1 PRHDT and CDR2 FYEKMQ come from the germline V gene (reference sequence). The CDR3 sequence is 11 residues long. Between the trimmed V and J ends, which lost 4 bases and 12 bases, there was a span of 13 bases.

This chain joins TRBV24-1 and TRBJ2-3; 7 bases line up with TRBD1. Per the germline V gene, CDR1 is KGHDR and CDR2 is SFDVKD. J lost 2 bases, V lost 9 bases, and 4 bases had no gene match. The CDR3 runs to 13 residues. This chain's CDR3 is CATETGNTDTQYF. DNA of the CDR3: TGTGCCACCGAGACAGGGAACACAGATACGCAGTATTTT.